This TCR beta chain was identified in a study of TIL therapy for anti-PD-1-resistant metastatic lung cancer (dated by TCRdb to the early 2020s). Describing the broader study: Enrolled patients had a median age of roughly 54 years (range roughly 35-85) and a median tumor PD-L1 proportion score of approximately 6%. The cohort was composed predominantly of lung adenocarcinoma, with a handful of EGFR-mutant and two ALK-rearranged tumors included, and half of patients were identified as current or former smokers. Across the cohort, whole-exome sequencing showed a median non-synonymous tumor mutation burden of more than 1.3 mutations per megabase. Tumor and peripheral blood T cell receptor beta sequencing was used to track clonotypes across tumor, expanded TIL product and serial blood samples. General study outcomes and caveats: Clonal turnover during TIL culture was high, and many clones enriched in the product were not detected in the baseline tumor, suggesting clonal contraction rather than faithful expansion. The study protocol defined all tumor marker inferences as exploratory. Generalizability was limited because the cohort was highly selected, with more treatment-naive, never-smoker and oncogene-addicted patients included than is typical. Higher clonality and lower diversity were observed in expanded TIL cultures than in baseline intratumoral T cells (median clonality 6% vs 31%, p < 0.0001).

A note on this clone: What antigen it recognizes has not been identified. No much larger clone is present one base from it, and per-base qualities are unavailable.

What this sample's time point label stands for: pre-treatment sample, taken before nivolumab and TIL therapy. The baseline tumor samples were excised metastases, mostly pleural nodules or supraclavicular lymph nodes, taken from the same resection that was used to grow TIL. Tumors were harvested prior to any PD-1/PD-L1 blockade, after which nivolumab was administered to patients, and lymphodepletion, expanded TIL infusion and IL-2 were given to patients who progressed. Between late 2017 and January 2020, a dual-center phase I trial enrolled adults who had stage 4 NSCLC. The samples were obtained from a phase I trial that was single-arm and open-label and tested tumor-infiltrating lymphocyte therapy combined with nivolumab in advanced non-small cell lung cancer. Parts of each resected tumor were snap-frozen in liquid nitrogen and kept at -80 degrees C. Tumor regions of interest were selected on H&E sections using laser-capture macrodissection, ground into around 16 mg aliquots, and extracted using Qiagen Allprep kits.

V lost 5 bases and J lost 2 bases, and the count of bases not matched to a germline gene is 4. The CDR3 has 15 amino acids, counting the end cysteine and phenylalanine. CDR3 DNA is the only sequence kept; it has 45 bases, read in frame from the first base. Via the germline V gene, CDR1 is MRHNA and CDR2 SNTAGT. The immunoSEQ v3 hsTCRB kit was used to amplify TCR beta CDR3 regions from genomic DNA through bias-controlled multiplex PCR. TCR libraries were sequenced on an Illumina NextSeq 500 to some 1.8 million read pairs for survey level or about 5-6.5 million for deep level. Turning to the authors' computational methods: Clonality was reported by immunoSEQ Analyzer software, which also assigned V, D and J genes and filtered out non-productive sequences. Repertoires were compared by productive Simpson clonality and by the Morisita overlap index of productive TRB rearrangements between infused TIL and blood. TCRdb took over this immuneACCESS table, retaining in-frame rearrangements with V and J assigned. Such tables are incomplete; in checked studies, under half of the missing clones stem from an unresolved V gene, and the remainder is unexplained. For V, J and clone size, that table is used; D and trimming come from the DNA. The sample table shows roughly 26,000 clones, and roughly two thirds are seen once. The leading ten clones occupy around 6.9% of the sample.

The starting material was tumor tissue, obtained at baseline. This clonotype was obtained from a person between 25 and 80 years old with non-small cell lung cancer. The rearranged chain carries TRBV6-4 and TRBJ2-5; TRBD2 agrees with 11 junctional bases. The sequenced DNA: TGTGCCAGCAGTCCAGTAGCGGGGGGGCAAGAGACCCAGTACTTC. It encodes CASSPVAGGQETQYF.